The T cell receptor (beta chain) under discussion was sequenced for a study of T cells in localized non-small cell lung cancer. Study results and limitations: Heterogeneity remains possible because sequencing was limited to only one tumor region. When the top 100 tumor clones were examined, a median 57 of them also appeared in the adjacent lung, which was paired and uninvolved.

Regarding this clone: Its antigen is currently unknown.

The CDR3 is 14 amino acids. The V gene end was trimmed by 2 bases and the J gene end by 1 base; junction bases not matched to a gene: 1. Germline loops: CDR1 SGHRS, CDR2 YFSETQ. The method was immunoSEQ multiplex PCR; TCRdb's version includes in-frame clones alone and lacks a portion of them. The sample holds around 79,000 clones, around three quarters seen once. The chain employs TRBV5-1 and TRBJ1-1; TRBD1 aligns across 8 bases. The source is a man between 40 and 70 years old with stage II squamous cell lung carcinoma. This sample comprised PBMCs, obtained before any cancer treatment. The CDR3 DNA sequence: TGCGCCAGCAGCTTTGACAGGGGGAACACTGAAGCTTTCTTT. It is translated as CASSFDRGNTEAFF.